This T cell receptor beta chain appears in the sequencing data of a study of cytomegalovirus exposure and HLA in healthy donors. For the study at large: HLA-typed donors contributed approximately 92 million unique TCRs, which were held in an early data release.

The trim removed 0 bases at V and 2 bases at J, leaving 9 bases unmatched. Germline V CDR1 and CDR2: MGHRA, YSYEKL. This CDR3 region has 17 residues. Healthy individuals who donated bone marrow served as the donors. Amplification used 60 Vbeta primers and 13 Jbeta primers. Here immunoSEQ multiplex PCR was the method, and the copy in TCRdb shows in-frame clones only, minus some. The data show approximately 170,000 clones, approximately 71% seen once. A word on this clone: Its antigen is not identified.

Regarding the study as a whole: Excluded: some indistinguishable V segments such as TRBV6-2 and TRBV6-3. Overall, 164 TCR beta chains were annotated as cytomegalovirus-associated.

The chain is built from TRBV4-1 and TRBJ2-5; TRBD1 matches 7 bases. The sequenced sample was PBMCs. The origin of this receptor is a man aged 50 to 59 in good health and CMV-seronegative. The CDR3 coding sequence is TGCGCCAGCAGCCAAGATTGGGGGAGACAGGGACAAGAGACCCAGTACTTC. Translation gives CASSQDWGRQGQETQYF.